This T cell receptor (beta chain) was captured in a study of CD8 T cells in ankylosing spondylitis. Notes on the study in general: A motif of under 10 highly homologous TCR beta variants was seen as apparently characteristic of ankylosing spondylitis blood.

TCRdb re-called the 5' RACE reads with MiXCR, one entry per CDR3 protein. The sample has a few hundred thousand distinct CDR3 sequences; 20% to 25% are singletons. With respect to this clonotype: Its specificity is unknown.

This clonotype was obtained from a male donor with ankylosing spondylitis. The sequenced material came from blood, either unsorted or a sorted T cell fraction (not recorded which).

The CDR3 reads CASSLSGTKASEQYF. The CDR3, as DNA: TGCGCCAGCAGCTTATCCGGGACGAAGGCTAGCGAGCAGTACTTC. The chain links TRBV5-1 to TRBJ2-7, with D perhaps being TRBD1 or TRBD2 (5 bases each). The germline V gene encodes CDR1 SGHRS and CDR2 YFSETQ. Trimming stripped 2 bases from V and 6 bases from J, with 18 bases between. This CDR3 is built from 15 residues.